The rows below give T cell receptor beta chains drawn from one sample of a study of OX40 agonist ivuxolimab in advanced cancers. The protocol was immunoSEQ multiplex PCR, while the TCRdb copy is restricted to in-frame clones and leaves out a portion. The table shows roughly 67,000 clones, with about four fifths occurring only once. The specimen was CD4+ or CD8+ T cells sorted from blood, collected in a trial of the OX40 agonist ivuxolimab. Receptors were obtained from an adult with an advanced solid tumor such as melanoma, head and neck, liver or kidney cancer. CDR3s leave out the opening cysteine and the closing phenylalanine or tryptophan. D genes are given only for firm matches. Part of the rows lack a size; the others show once, few, many or a class for expanded clones.

abundance,v_gene,d_gene,CDR3aa
-,TRBV7-8,-,ASSLGGYREQY
-,TRBV5-5,-,ASSLWGAAQPQH
-,TRBV28,-,ASKGWSRKISYEQY
-,TRBV28,TRBD1,ASSLLGTERSTNEKLF
-,TRBV6-4,TRBD1,ASSSPNKDRSLSYNSPLH
-,TRBV4-3,-,ASSQDPSASYNEQF
-,TRBV6-5,-,ASSYSAGSNQPQH
-,TRBV7-9,TRBD1,ASSFGQVVGPQH
-,TRBV5-1,TRBD1,ASSFQDRANYGYT
once,TRBV14,-,ASSLLTGEQF
-,TRBV6-5,TRBD1,ASSTRTGKAF